The 4 T cell receptor beta chains reported below all come from one sample, sequenced in a study of shared clonotypes between healthy human individuals (TCRdb year 2020). Preparation of the library involved the immunoSEQ multiplex PCR assay. The table comes from immuneACCESS by way of TCRdb, which keeps in-frame sequences with V and J called. Part of the clones is missing from these tables; in studies checked, under half for an unresolved V gene and the rest for unknown reasons. For this sample there are about 2.5 million clones; around 93% appear just once. The ten largest clones represent 0.37% of the sample. Sequences were obtained from naive CD4+ T cells from PBMCs. The sample's cell subset or site, from its label and the paper: CD45RA+ positively selected. The receptor set was obtained from a man in his late teens or twenties in good health. Some clones in this sample may be carry-over from other donors' samples.

This clone showed up just once. This chain connects TRBV4-1 to TRBJ1-1; TRBD1 agrees at 9 bases. Germline V gene sequence: CDR1 MGHRA, CDR2 YSYEKL. The CDR3 covers 16 residues. The trim removed 1 base at V and 9 bases at J, leaving 12 bases unmatched. In nucleotides, the CDR3 is TGCGCCAGCAGCCAAGCTTATAGACAGGGGGAGTCTCAAGCTTTCTTT. Amino acid sequence: CASSQAYRQGESQAFF.

V usage is TRBV29-1 and J usage is TRBJ2-3; 10 bases line up with TRBD1. From germline, CDR1 is SQVTM and CDR2 ANQGSEA. With V trimmed by 3 bases and J by 3 bases, 3 bases remained unmatched. The length of the CDR3 is 14 residues. For the CDR3, the DNA is TGCAGCGTTGACGGACAGGGGGGGACAGATACGCAGTATTTT. Its translation is CSVDGQGGTDTQYF.

The V call is TRBV20-1, the J call TRBJ2-1, with 10 bases fitting TRBD2. The V gene's germline CDR1 is DFQATT and CDR2 SNEGSKA (reference sequence). The CDR3 loop spans 11 amino acids. After removal of 5 bases from V and 10 bases from J, the junction contained 2 bases not matched to a gene. CDR3: CSAGGLAEQFF. The CDR3 region has the DNA TGCAGTGCTGGGGGACTAGCGGAGCAGTTCTTC.

Remarks on this clone: The sample carries other DNA sequences with the same CDR3. This chain uses TRBV7-6 with TRBJ2-7; 7 nucleotides line up with TRBD1. J gave up 1 base and V 5 bases, and 5 bases lay outside the gene matches. The germline gives CDR1 SGHVS, CDR2 FNYEAQ. This CDR3 has 14 amino acids. The CDR3 loop is CASSPRDSSYEQYF. The CDR3 coding sequence is TGTGCCAGCAGCCCCCGGGACAGTTCCTACGAGCAGTACTTC.